This T cell receptor beta chain came from a study of blood T cell repertoires in COVID-19. Study at large: Acute-phase and convalescent COVID-19 samples originated in the United States, Italy and Spain. T cells, B-cell-depleted T cells, or PBMCs supplied cDNA or gDNA.

This CDR3 is 15 amino acids long. Trimming took 0 bases from V and 6 from J; bases not matched to a gene: 7. Per the original data handling: Quantification of nucleated cells was approximated via reference gene primer amplification. The data were produced by immunoSEQ multiplex PCR, yet TCRdb's version contains in-frame clones alone and is incomplete. V, J and clone size were drawn from that table, and D and trimming were deduced from the DNA. The sample contains 120,000 to 150,000 clones, around 81% of which appear only once. Sequenced input: peripheral blood. This TCR came from a woman aged 50 to 65 with acute or convalescent COVID-19. The chain couples TRBV5-3 to TRBJ1-2; 8 nucleotides align to TRBD1. TRBV5-3 is marked as an open reading frame, function uncertain. CDR3 protein: CARSLADRGSNGYTF. In DNA form, the CDR3 reads TGTGCCAGAAGCTTGGCCGACAGGGGTTCGAATGGCTACACCTTC.